This record concerns one T cell receptor beta chain sequence. Antigen unknown. The data were obtained in a study of long-term antiretroviral therapy in people with HIV. Study-level information: About a decade before 2015, the earliest samples were taken when ART was typically delayed.

The libraries were made with immunoSEQ v3.0 at survey level. The protocol was immunoSEQ multiplex PCR, while the TCRdb copy is restricted to in-frame clones and leaves out a portion. The repertoire has about 34,000 clones, 85% to 95% of them found once; the top ten carry 3.5% to 4.5%. Per the germline V gene, CDR1 is SEHNR and CDR2 is FQNEAQ (reference sequence). The CDR3 contains 15 residues. The V gene end was trimmed by 1 base and the J gene end by 3 bases; junction bases not matched to a gene: 4. Study results and limitations: Neither ART adherence, viral resistance nor therapy changes were documented.

Sequenced material: unsorted PBMCs, taken approximately 5 years after starting antiretroviral therapy. This receptor was obtained from a woman aged 45 to 65 with HIV. The chain links TRBV7-9 to TRBJ1-2; 8 nucleotides align to TRBD1. In DNA, the CDR3 is TGTGCCAGCAGCTTAGACCCACAGGGGGACTATGGCTACACCTTC. It codes for CASSLDPQGDYGYTF.